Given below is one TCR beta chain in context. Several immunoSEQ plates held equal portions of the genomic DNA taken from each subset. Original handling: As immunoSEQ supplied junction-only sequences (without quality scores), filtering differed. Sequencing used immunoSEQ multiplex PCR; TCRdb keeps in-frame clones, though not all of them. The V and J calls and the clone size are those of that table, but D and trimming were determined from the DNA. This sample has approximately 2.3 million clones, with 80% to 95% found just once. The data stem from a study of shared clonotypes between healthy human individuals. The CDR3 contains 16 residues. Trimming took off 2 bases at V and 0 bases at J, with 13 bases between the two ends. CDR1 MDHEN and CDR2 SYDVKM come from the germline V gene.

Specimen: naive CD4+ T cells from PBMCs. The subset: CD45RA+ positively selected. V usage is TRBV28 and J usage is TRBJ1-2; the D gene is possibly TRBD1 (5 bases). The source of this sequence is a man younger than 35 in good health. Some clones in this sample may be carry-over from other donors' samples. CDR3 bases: TGTGCCAGCAGTTTAGAAGGGGCGGAAGCTAACTATGGCTACACCTTC. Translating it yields CASSLEGAEANYGYTF.